This T cell receptor (beta chain) originates from a study of CD8+CD57+ T cells in acquired aplastic anemia. This clonotype was counted many times. According to the study, genomic DNA was the template for TCR beta VDJ and CDR3 profiling. TCRdb reanalysed the reads using MiXCR and keeps one entry per CDR3 protein. The sample consists of more than 150,000 distinct CDR3 sequences, 45% to 60% of them appearing once. The trim removed 8 bases at V and 7 bases at J, leaving 17 bases unmatched. The length of the CDR3 is 17 residues. The germline CDR1 and CDR2 sequences are SNHLY and FYNNEI. The sequenced patients had an expansion of CD8+CD57+ cells seen by flow cytometry.

The TCR originated in a human donor with aplastic anemia. The sample comprised sorted CD4+, CD8+, or CD8+CD57+ T cells (not recorded which) from PBMCs. The V gene is TRBV2, the J gene TRBJ1-5, with 10 bases matching TRBD1. The CDR3 DNA reads as TGTGCCAGCGGGGGCGGCCCCGGGACAGGGGCTGGACAGCCCCAGCATTTT. Its translation: CASGGGPGTGAGQPQHF.